The 4 T cell receptor beta chains in this list originate from one sample, sequenced in a study of identical twins. TCRdb passed the 5' RACE reads through MiXCR, listing each CDR3 protein once. The table lists 250,000 or so distinct CDR3 sequences, 5.5% to 7% of them singletons. Separately, the same data were catalogued under a study of yellow fever vaccine responses in identical twins.

Sequenced: memory (CD45RO+) T cells sorted from blood. These TCRs come from a woman aged 18 to 35 in good health.

The chain couples TRBV4-1 to TRBJ1-4; 7 bases map to TRBD1. Germline values: CDR1 MGHRA, CDR2 YSYEKL. Losses at the gene ends were 5 bases for V and 0 bases for J; bases not matched to a gene: 6. CDR3 length: 16 amino acids. The CDR3 coding sequence is TGCGCCAGCAGCAAGGACAGGAGTGCAACTAATGAAAAACTGTTTTTT. Translated: CASSKDRSATNEKLFF.

The chain couples TRBV5-6 to TRBJ2-6, with D unclear. The CDR3 runs 21 residues. V lost 0 bases, J lost 1 base, and 23 bases lay in between. Germline V gives CDR1 SGHDT, CDR2 YYEEEE. As DNA, the CDR3 is TGTGCCAGCAGCTTGGAGCTCTTCTGCTCCGGCCTGGGGTCTGGGGCCAACGTCCTGACTTTC. This translates into CASSLELFCSGLGSGANVLTF.

This clonotype has at least ten counts. V gene TRBV20-1 combines with J gene TRBJ2-1; 12 bases are shared with TRBD2. In germline, CDR1 is DFQATT, CDR2 SNEGSKA (reference sequence). The junction had 6 bases not matched to a gene; V was cut back by 6 bases and J by 6 bases. This CDR3 has 14 amino acids. The CDR3 region has the DNA TGCAGTGCCCTAGCGGGAGGGCCGTTCAATGAGCAGTTCTTC. As protein: CSALAGGPFNEQFF.

The table lists this clonotype with many counts. J is TRBJ2-2 and V is TRBV4-1; no clear D. The CDR3 consists of 15 residues. Trimming took off 1 base at V and 3 bases at J, with 9 bases between the two ends. The germline V gene has CDR1 MGHRA and CDR2 YSYEKL. CDR3 protein: CASSQVSRHTGELFF. As DNA, the CDR3 is TGCGCCAGCAGCCAAGTCTCTCGACACACCGGGGAGCTGTTTTTT.